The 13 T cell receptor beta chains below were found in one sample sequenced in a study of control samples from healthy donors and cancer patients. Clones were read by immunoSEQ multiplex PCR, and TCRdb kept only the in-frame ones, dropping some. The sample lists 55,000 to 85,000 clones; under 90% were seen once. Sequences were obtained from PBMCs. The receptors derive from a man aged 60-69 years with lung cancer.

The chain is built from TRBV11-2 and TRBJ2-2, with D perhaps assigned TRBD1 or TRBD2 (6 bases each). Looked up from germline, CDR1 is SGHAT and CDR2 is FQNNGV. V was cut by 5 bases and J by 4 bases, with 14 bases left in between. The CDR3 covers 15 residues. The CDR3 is CASSPQGRGTGELFF. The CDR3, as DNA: TGTGCCAGCAGCCCCCAGGGGCGGGGCACCGGGGAGCTGTTTTTT.

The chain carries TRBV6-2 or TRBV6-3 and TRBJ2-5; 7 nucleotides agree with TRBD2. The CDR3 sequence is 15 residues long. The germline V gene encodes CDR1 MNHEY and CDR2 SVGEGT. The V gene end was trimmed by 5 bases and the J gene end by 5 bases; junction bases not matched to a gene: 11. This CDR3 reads CASSPDRDYGETQYF. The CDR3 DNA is TGTGCCAGCAGTCCGGACCGGGACTACGGGGAGACCCAGTACTTC.

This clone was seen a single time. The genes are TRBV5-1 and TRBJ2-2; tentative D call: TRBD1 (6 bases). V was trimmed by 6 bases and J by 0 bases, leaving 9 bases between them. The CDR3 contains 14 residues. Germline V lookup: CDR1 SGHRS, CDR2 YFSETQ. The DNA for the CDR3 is TGCGCCAGCACGGGACAACCGAACACCGGGGAGCTGTTTTTT. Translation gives CASTGQPNTGELFF.

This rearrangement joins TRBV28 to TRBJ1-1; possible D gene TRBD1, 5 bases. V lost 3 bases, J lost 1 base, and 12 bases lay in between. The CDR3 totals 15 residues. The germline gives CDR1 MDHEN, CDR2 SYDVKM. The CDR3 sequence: CASSFRGWENTEAFF. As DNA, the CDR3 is TGTGCCAGCAGTTTTAGGGGATGGGAGAACACTGAAGCTTTCTTT. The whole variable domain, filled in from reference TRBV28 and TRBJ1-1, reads DVKVTQSSRYLVKRTGEKVFLECVQDMDHENMFWYRQDPGLGLRLIYFSYDVKMKEKGDIPEGYSVSREKKERFSLILESASTNQTSMYLCASSFRGWENTEAFFGQGTRLTVV.

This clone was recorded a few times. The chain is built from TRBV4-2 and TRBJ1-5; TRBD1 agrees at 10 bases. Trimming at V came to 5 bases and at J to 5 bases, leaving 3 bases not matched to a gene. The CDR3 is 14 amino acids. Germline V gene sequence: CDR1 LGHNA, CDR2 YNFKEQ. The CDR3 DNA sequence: TGTGCCAGCAGCTTGGGGACAGGGGATCAGCCCCAGCATTTT. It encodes CASSLGTGDQPQHF.

The CDR3 here is CASSPLRGGTGEYGYTF. The CDR3, as DNA: TGTGCCAGCAGCCCTCTAAGGGGCGGGACAGGGGAATATGGCTACACCTTC. The chain is built from TRBV14 and TRBJ1-2, with 10 bases identical to TRBD1. The V gene's germline CDR1 is SGHDN and CDR2 FVKESK. The CDR3 runs 17 residues. V shed 4 bases and J 5 bases; nucleotides not matched to a gene: 13.

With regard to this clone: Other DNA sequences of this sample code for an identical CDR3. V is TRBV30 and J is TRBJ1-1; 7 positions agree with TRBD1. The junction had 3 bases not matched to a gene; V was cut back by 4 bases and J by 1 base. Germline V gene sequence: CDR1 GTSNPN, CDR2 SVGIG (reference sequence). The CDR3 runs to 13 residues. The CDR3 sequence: CAWKGAGNTEAFF. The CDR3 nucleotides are TGTGCCTGGAAGGGGGCAGGGAACACTGAAGCTTTCTTT. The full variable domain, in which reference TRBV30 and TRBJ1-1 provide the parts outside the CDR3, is SQTIHQWPATLVQPVGSPLSLECTVEGTSNPNLYWYRQAAGRGLQLLFYSVGIGQISSEVPQNLSASRPQDRQFILSSKKLLLSDSGFYLCAWKGAGNTEAFFGQGTRLTVV.

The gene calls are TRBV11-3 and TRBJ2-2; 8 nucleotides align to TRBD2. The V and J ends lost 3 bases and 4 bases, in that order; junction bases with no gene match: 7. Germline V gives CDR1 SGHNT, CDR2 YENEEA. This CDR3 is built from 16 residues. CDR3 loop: CASSFTAGASTGELFF. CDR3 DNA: TGTGCCAGCAGCTTTACAGCGGGGGCCTCCACCGGGGAGCTGTTTTTT.

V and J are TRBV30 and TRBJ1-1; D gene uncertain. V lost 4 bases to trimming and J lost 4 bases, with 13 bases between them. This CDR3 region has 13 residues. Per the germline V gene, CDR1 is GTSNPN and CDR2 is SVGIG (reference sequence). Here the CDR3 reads CAWIAASGTEAFF. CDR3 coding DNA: TGTGCCTGGATAGCGGCCTCTGGCACTGAAGCTTTCTTT.

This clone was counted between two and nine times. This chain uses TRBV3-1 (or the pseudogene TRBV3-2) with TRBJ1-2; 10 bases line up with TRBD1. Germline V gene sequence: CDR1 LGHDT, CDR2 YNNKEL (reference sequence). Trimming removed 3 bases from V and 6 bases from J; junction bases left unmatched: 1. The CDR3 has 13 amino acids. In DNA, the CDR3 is TGTGCCAGCAGCCAGACAGGGGGCAATGGCTACACCTTC. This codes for CASSQTGGNGYTF.

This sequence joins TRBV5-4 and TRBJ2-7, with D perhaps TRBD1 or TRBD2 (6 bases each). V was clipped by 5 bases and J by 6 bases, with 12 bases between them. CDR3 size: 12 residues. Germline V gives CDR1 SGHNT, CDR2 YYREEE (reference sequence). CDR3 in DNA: TGTGCCAGCAGTATAAGGGGGGCCGAGCAGTACTTC. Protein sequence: CASSIRGAEQYF.

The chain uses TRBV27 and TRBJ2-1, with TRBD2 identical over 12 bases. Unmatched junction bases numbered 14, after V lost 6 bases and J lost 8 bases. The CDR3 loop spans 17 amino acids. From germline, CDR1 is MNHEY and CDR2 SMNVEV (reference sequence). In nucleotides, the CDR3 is TGTGCCAGCAGCAACCCCCCGGGACTAGCGGGTGGGCATGAGCAGTTCTTC. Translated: CASSNPPGLAGGHEQFF.

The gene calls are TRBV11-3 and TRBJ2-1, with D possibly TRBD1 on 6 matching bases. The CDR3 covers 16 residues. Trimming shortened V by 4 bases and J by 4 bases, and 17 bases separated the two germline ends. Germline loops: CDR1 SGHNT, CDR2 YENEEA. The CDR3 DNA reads TGTGCCAGCAGCTACAGACCAGGACAGATATACAATGAGCAGTTCTTC. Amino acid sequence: CASSYRPGQIYNEQFF.